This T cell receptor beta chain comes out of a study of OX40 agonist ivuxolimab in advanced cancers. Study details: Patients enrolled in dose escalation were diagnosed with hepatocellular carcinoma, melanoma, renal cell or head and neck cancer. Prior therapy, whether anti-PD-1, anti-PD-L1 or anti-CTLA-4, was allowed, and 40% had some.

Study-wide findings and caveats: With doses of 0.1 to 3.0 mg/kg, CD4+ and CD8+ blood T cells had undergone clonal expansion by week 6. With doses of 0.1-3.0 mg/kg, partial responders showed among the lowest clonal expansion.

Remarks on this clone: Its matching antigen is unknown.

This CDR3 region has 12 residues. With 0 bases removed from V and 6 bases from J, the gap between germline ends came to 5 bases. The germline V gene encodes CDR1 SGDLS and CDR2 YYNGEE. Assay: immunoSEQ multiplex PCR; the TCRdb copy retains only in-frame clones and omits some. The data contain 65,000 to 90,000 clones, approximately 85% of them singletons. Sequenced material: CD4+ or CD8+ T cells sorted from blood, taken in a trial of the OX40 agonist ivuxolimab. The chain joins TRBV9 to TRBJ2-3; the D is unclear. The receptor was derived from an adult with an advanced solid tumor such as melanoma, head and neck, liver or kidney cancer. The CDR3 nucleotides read TGTGCCAGCAGCGTAGACTGGGATACGCAGTATTTT. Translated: CASSVDWDTQYF.